The 30 T cell receptor beta chains below all came from one sample that was sequenced in a study of blood T cell repertoires in COVID-19. Profiled with immunoSEQ multiplex PCR; TCRdb holds only in-frame clones, not every one. The table includes under 150,000 clones, about 80% detected once. The sample consisted of PBMCs or T cells enriched from blood (not recorded which). The source of these receptors is a woman aged 45-65 years who had recovered from COVID-19.

The CDR3 here is CATSRDTSGNTIYF. The CDR3 nucleotides are TGTGCCACCAGCAGGGACACCTCTGGAAACACCATATATTTT. The chain uses TRBV15 and TRBJ1-3; perhaps TRBD1 as D (5 bases). V was shortened by 3 bases and J by 0 bases, with 6 bases between the two germline ends. This CDR3 is built from 14 residues. Per germline, CDR1 LNHNV and CDR2 YYDKDF (reference sequence).

This sequence joins TRBV7-3 and TRBJ1-1, with TRBD1 matching 7 bases. There are 14 residues in the CDR3. V dropped 5 bases and J dropped 6; count of bases not matched to a gene: 9. Germline V CDR1 and CDR2: SGHTA, FQGTGA. Here the CDR3 reads CASSLGGQKAEAFF. The CDR3 DNA follows: TGTGCCAGCAGCCTAGGGGGACAGAAAGCTGAAGCTTTCTTT. The full variable domain, its missing parts supplied by reference TRBV7-3 and TRBJ1-1, is GAGVSQTPSNKVTEKGKYVELRCDPISGHTALYWYRQSLGQGPEFLIYFQGTGAADDSGLPNDRFFAVRPEGSVSTLKIQRTERGDSAVYLCASSLGGQKAEAFFGQGTRLTVV.

V usage is TRBV3-1 (or the pseudogene TRBV3-2) and J usage is TRBJ2-1; TRBD1 might be the D (6 bases). The CDR3 sequence is 13 residues long. The germline V and J ends were trimmed by 1 base and 9 bases, with 10 bases remaining between them. Germline V CDR1 and CDR2: LGHDT, YNNKEL (reference sequence). CDR3 bases: TGTGCCAGCAGCCAAGGGGGGCCGGGTGAGCAGTTCTTC. It encodes CASSQGGPGEQFF.

J is TRBJ2-2 and V is TRBV19; TRBD1 might be the D (5 bases). Germline loops: CDR1 LNHDA, CDR2 SQIVND (reference sequence). V gave up 5 bases and J gave up 6 bases, with 16 bases separating them. CDR3 size: 15 residues. The CDR3 DNA follows: TGTGCCAGTAGTTCTCAAGGGGCAATCGCCGGGGAGCTGTTTTTT. Its protein product is CASSSQGAIAGELFF. Drawing the rest from reference TRBV19 and TRBJ2-2, the complete variable domain is DGGITQSPKYLFRKEGQNVTLSCEQNLNHDAMYWYRQDPGQGLRLIYYSQIVNDFQKGDIAEGYSVSREKKESFPLTVTSAQKNPTAFYLCASSSQGAIAGELFFGEGSRLTVL.

This clone was detected only a few times. V usage is TRBV4-2 and J usage is TRBJ2-7; TRBD2 matches 9 bases. CDR1 is LGHNA, CDR2 YNFKEQ, per germline. Trimming at V came to 8 bases and at J to 2 bases, leaving 7 bases not matched to a gene. The CDR3 is 14 residues long. Here the CDR3 reads CASSRTSEAYEQYF. In DNA, the CDR3 is TGTGCCAGCTCTCGGACTAGCGAGGCCTACGAGCAGTACTTC.

The rearrangement joins TRBV27 to TRBJ2-3; a weak D match, TRBD1 (7 bases). Per the germline V gene, CDR1 is MNHEY and CDR2 is SMNVEV (reference sequence). The germline V and J ends were trimmed by 7 bases and 3 bases, with 11 bases remaining between them. The CDR3 loop spans 13 amino acids. Here the CDR3 DNA reads TGTGCCAGCAACAGGGGAGGTACAGATACGCAGTATTTT. Translated: CASNRGGTDTQYF.

The V and J genes are TRBV2 and TRBJ2-3, with 11 bases identical to TRBD2. The CDR3 has 17 amino acids. The germline gives CDR1 SNHLY, CDR2 FYNNEI. J was trimmed by 0 bases and V by 4 bases; bases with no gene match: 6. The CDR3 DNA sequence: TGTGCCAGCAGTGGGACTAGCGGGTTCACTAGCACAGATACGCAGTATTTT. Amino acid sequence: CASSGTSGFTSTDTQYF.

V and J are TRBV27 and TRBJ2-5, with TRBD2 matching over 7 bases. The CDR3 has 17 residues. After removal of 0 bases from V and 4 bases from J, the junction contained 11 bases not matched to a gene. CDR1 is MNHEY and CDR2 is SMNVEV in the germline V gene (reference sequence). The chain's CDR3 is CASSLSYRPWEGETQYF. In DNA, the CDR3 is TGTGCCAGCAGTTTATCGTATCGCCCTTGGGAGGGAGAGACCCAGTACTTC.

V usage is TRBV19 and J usage is TRBJ1-5, with 10 nucleotides matching TRBD1. The germline V gene has CDR1 LNHDA and CDR2 SQIVND (reference sequence). This CDR3 is built from 14 residues. The V segment lost 10 bases and the J segment 5 bases; nucleotides outside the gene matches: 8. CDR3 in amino acids: CATHRDRGDQPQHF. DNA for the CDR3: TGTGCCACGCACCGGGACAGGGGAGATCAGCCCCAGCATTTT. The variable domain in full, completed from reference TRBV19 and TRBJ1-5, reads DGGITQSPKYLFRKEGQNVTLSCEQNLNHDAMYWYRQDPGQGLRLIYYSQIVNDFQKGDIAEGYSVSREKKESFPLTVTSAQKNPTAFYLCATHRDRGDQPQHFGDGTRLSIL.

The chain joins TRBV7-9 to TRBJ1-1; 10 nucleotides match TRBD1. J was trimmed by 6 bases and V by 5 bases; bases with no gene match: 6. The CDR3 spans 14 residues. Germline loops: CDR1 SEHNR, CDR2 FQNEAQ (reference sequence). The CDR3 loop is CASSPGQGSAEAFF. The CDR3 region has the DNA TGTGCCAGCAGCCCGGGACAGGGGAGCGCTGAAGCTTTCTTT.

The V gene is TRBV3-1 (or the pseudogene TRBV3-2), the J gene TRBJ2-1; D is unresolved. This CDR3 spans 12 amino acids. Between the trimmed V and J ends, which lost 4 bases and 9 bases, there was a span of 10 bases. Germline V CDR1 and CDR2: LGHDT, YNNKEL (reference sequence). This CDR3 reads CASSRDSSEQFF. CDR3 DNA sequence: TGTGCCAGCAGCCGAGATAGCTCTGAGCAGTTCTTC.

This clone was counted a few times. V is TRBV28 and J is TRBJ1-3; 9 bases are a match to TRBD1. V was pared by 5 bases and J by 2 bases, with 10 bases of the junction left unmatched. Germline lookup yields CDR1 MDHEN and CDR2 SYDVKM. This CDR3 spans 17 amino acids. CDR3 amino acids: CASSAGTGLKTGNTIYF. In DNA form, the CDR3 reads TGTGCCAGCAGTGCCGGGACAGGGTTGAAGACTGGAAACACCATATATTTT.

The chain carries TRBV3-1 (or the pseudogene TRBV3-2) and TRBJ2-3; a possible D gene is TRBD2 (7 bases). The ends were cut back, 9 bases at V and 0 bases at J, with 16 bases in the middle. Germline V gene sequence: CDR1 LGHDT, CDR2 YNNKEL (reference sequence). The CDR3 covers 15 residues. This CDR3 is CASNGGRESTDTQYF. The DNA for the CDR3 is TGTGCCAGTAACGGGGGGCGGGAGAGCACAGATACGCAGTATTTT.

This clone was seen only a few times. V is TRBV30 and J is TRBJ1-1; TRBD1 might be the D (5 bases). The CDR3 runs 14 residues. The V gene lost 2 bases and the J gene lost 5 bases, with 15 bases spanning the gap. Germline V gene sequence: CDR1 GTSNPN, CDR2 SVGIG (reference sequence). In DNA, the CDR3 is TGTGCCTGGAGTCTGGGGGGAGGGTCGACTGAAGCTTTCTTT. It yields the protein CAWSLGGGSTEAFF.

A remark on this clone: Different DNA sequences within this sample yield the same CDR3. The chain joins TRBV6-5 to TRBJ1-4; TRBD1 matches 8 bases. This CDR3 has 14 residues. Germline CDR1 and CDR2: MNHEY and SVGAGI. After removal of 5 bases from V and 5 bases from J, the junction contained 4 bases not matched to a gene. CDR3 bases: TGTGCCAGCAGTCGACAGGGGAACAATGAAAAACTGTTTTTT. This encodes CASSRQGNNEKLFF.

CDR3 in amino acids: CASSFPGGSGNTIYF. DNA for the CDR3: TGTGCCAGCAGCTTCCCAGGGGGCTCAGGAAACACCATATATTTT. The rearrangement links TRBV7-9 to TRBJ1-3; 8 nucleotides align to TRBD1. Germline V gives CDR1 SEHNR, CDR2 FQNEAQ (reference sequence). The V gene end was trimmed by 3 bases and the J gene end by 4 bases; junction bases not matched to a gene: 5. This CDR3 has 15 residues.

This rearrangement joins TRBV2 to TRBJ1-1, with D unresolved. The CDR3 extends over 13 amino acids. Trimming took 6 bases from V and 0 from J, leaving 8 bases between them. Germline V gives CDR1 SNHLY, CDR2 FYNNEI. CDR3 loop: CASRSQMNTEAFF. CDR3 nucleotide sequence: TGTGCCAGCAGGTCACAAATGAACACTGAAGCTTTCTTT.

The V call is TRBV11-3, the J call TRBJ2-2, with D possibly being TRBD2 (5 bases). The CDR3 covers 15 residues. In germline, CDR1 is SGHNT, CDR2 YENEEA. The V gene lost 3 bases and the J gene lost 1 base, with 9 bases spanning the gap. The CDR3 protein is CASSLAGWNTGELFF. The CDR3 DNA is TGTGCCAGCAGCTTGGCGGGTTGGAACACCGGGGAGCTGTTTTTT. The whole variable domain, remainder taken from reference TRBV11-3 and TRBJ2-2, is EAGVVQSPRYKIIEKKQPVAFWCNPISGHNTLYWYLQNLGQGPELLIRYENEEAVDDSQLPKDRFSAERLKGVDSTLKIQPAELGDSAVYLCASSLAGWNTGELFFGEGSRLTVL.

This clone came up a few times. The chain combines TRBV9 with TRBJ2-1; maybe TRBD1 (6 bases). V lost 4 bases and J 5 bases, leaving 19 bases between the germline ends. The germline V gene has CDR1 SGDLS and CDR2 YYNGEE. CDR3 length equals 16 residues. CDR3 loop: CASSPSLDRRHNEQFF. The CDR3, as DNA: TGTGCCAGCAGCCCTAGTTTAGACAGGAGACACAATGAGCAGTTCTTC.

J is TRBJ1-5 and V is TRBV2; TRBD1 might be the D (5 bases). The V end lost 7 bases, the J end lost 0 bases, and 13 bases lay between the germline ends. The length of the CDR3 is 15 residues. From germline, CDR1 is SNHLY and CDR2 FYNNEI. CDR3 amino acids: CASTRDRGSNQPQHF. DNA for the CDR3: TGTGCCAGCACCCGAGACAGAGGTAGCAATCAGCCCCAGCATTTT.

The chain joins TRBV27 to TRBJ2-1; D is perhaps TRBD2 (6 bases). The germline CDR1 and CDR2 sequences are MNHEY and SMNVEV (reference sequence). CDR3 size: 14 residues. Deletions cut 7 bases from V and 6 bases from J, with 16 bases between. CDR3 sequence (DNA): TGTGCCAGCAACTTTCTTGCGACTAGCAATGAGCAGTTCTTC. This gives the protein CASNFLATSNEQFF.

The chain joins TRBV7-9 to TRBJ1-4; 9 bases fit TRBD1. Unmatched junction bases numbered 7, after V lost 4 bases and J lost 7 bases. The CDR3 runs 15 residues. Germline V gene lookup returns CDR1 SEHNR and CDR2 FQNEAQ (reference sequence). The CDR3 spells CASSSGTGRGEKLFF. The CDR3 DNA sequence: TGTGCCAGCAGCTCCGGGACAGGGAGAGGTGAAAAACTGTTTTTT.

The CDR3 reads CASSPNRGQGGELFF. In nucleotides, the CDR3 is TGCGCCAGCAGCCCTAACAGGGGGCAGGGCGGGGAGCTGTTTTTT. This chain links TRBV5-1 with TRBJ2-2; 9 bases are a match to TRBD1. There are 15 residues in the CDR3. V trimming: 4 bases; J trimming: 7 bases; junction bases outside the gene matches: 8. Germline lookup yields CDR1 SGHRS and CDR2 YFSETQ.

CDR3 region: CASSIGGQTLYGYTF. CDR3 DNA: TGTGCCAGTAGTATAGGGGGACAGACCCTCTATGGCTACACCTTC. The V call is TRBV19, the J call TRBJ1-2; 7 nucleotides agree with TRBD1. V lost 1 base and J lost 4; bases outside the gene matches: 6. CDR1 is LNHDA and CDR2 is SQIVND in the germline V gene (reference sequence). CDR3 length: 15 amino acids.

This sequence joins TRBV5-1 and TRBJ2-7; D possibly corresponds to TRBD1 (6 bases). The CDR3 is 15 amino acids. The V and J ends lost 4 bases and 2 bases respectively, with 16 bases between them. The V gene's germline CDR1 is SGHRS and CDR2 YFSETQ. This CDR3 is CASSPRQVITYEQYF. The CDR3 bases are TGCGCCAGCAGCCCGCGACAGGTGATAACCTACGAGCAGTACTTC.

The V and J genes are TRBV4-1 and TRBJ2-7; TRBD1 is a possible D gene (6 bases). Germline CDR1 is MGHRA and CDR2 is YSYEKL. Trimming removed 0 bases from V and 4 bases from J, with 13 bases in between. The CDR3 has 15 residues. For the CDR3, the DNA is TGCGCCAGCAGCCAAGATGAGGACAGTTTGTACGAGCAGTACTTC. Amino acid sequence: CASSQDEDSLYEQYF.

The chain combines TRBV18 with TRBJ1-2; 8 bases agree with TRBD1. V shed 5 bases, J shed 3 bases, and the junction held 5 bases outside the gene matches. The CDR3 loop spans 14 amino acids. CDR1 is KGHSH and CDR2 is LQKENI in the germline V gene. The CDR3 loop reads CASSVLQGDYGYTF. The CDR3 DNA reads as TGTGCCAGCTCAGTCCTACAGGGGGACTATGGCTACACCTTC.

This sequence joins TRBV30 and TRBJ1-5, with D uncertain. Trimming left V 5 bases short and J 0 bases short, with 20 bases between. CDR1 and CDR2 from the germline V gene are GTSNPN and SVGIG (reference sequence). The CDR3 loop spans 17 amino acids. The CDR3: CAWLPPGGHISNQPQHF. In DNA, the CDR3 is TGTGCCTGGTTACCTCCGGGAGGCCATATTAGCAATCAGCCCCAGCATTTT.

The chain uses TRBV6-4 and TRBJ1-3; weak D call: TRBD1 (5 bases). There are 14 residues in the CDR3. Trimming took 5 bases from V and 4 from J, leaving 12 bases between them. Germline loops: CDR1 MRHNA, CDR2 SNTAGT. CDR3 region: CASSRQTGGNTIYF. The CDR3, as DNA: TGTGCCAGCAGTAGACAGACTGGGGGAAACACCATATATTTT.

In this sample, this clone turned up a few times. The J gene is TRBJ1-1, the V gene TRBV5-1; D perhaps matches TRBD1 (5 bases). The CDR3 is 14 residues long. Germline V gene lookup returns CDR1 SGHRS and CDR2 YFSETQ. Trimming removed 4 bases from V and 2 bases from J, with 12 bases in between. CDR3 protein: CASSPDTENTEAFF. The CDR3 DNA follows: TGCGCCAGCAGCCCGGACACGGAAAACACTGAAGCTTTCTTT.